This TCR beta chain appears in the sequencing data of a study of T cell responses to AZD1222 COVID-19 vaccine. Across the whole study: Pooling was applied to second doses at about 4 or about 12 weeks. Whole-study results and caveats: Females made up more of the donors, who were largely white British, and clonal diversity may have come out too low. Samples come after the peak T cell response, not at day 14.

V lost 10 bases, J lost 2 bases, and 4 bases stayed unmatched. Per germline, CDR1 ENHRY and CDR2 SYGVKD. The CDR3 spans 13 residues. This clone was seen once. Its target is not known. Libraries were prepared by immunoSEQ multiplex PCR; TCRdb keeps only in-frame clonotypes and omits some of them. This sample has 95,000 to 110,000 clones, with approximately 90% found just once. The sequence was collected from an adult in good health. Sequenced material: peripheral blood, taken on day 0 of AZD1222 vaccination. This chain connects TRBV10-3 to TRBJ1-5; TRBD1 matches at 8 bases. The CDR3 is CASQGAGNQPQHF. The CDR3 region has the DNA TGTGCCAGCCAGGGGGCTGGCAATCAGCCCCAGCATTTT.